The entry that follows covers one TCR beta chain sequence. This CDR3 spans 11 amino acids. V dropped 4 bases and J dropped 5 bases, with 7 bases sitting between them. Germline V gene lookup returns CDR1 DFQATT and CDR2 SNEGSKA (reference sequence). This sample is drawn from a study of blood T cell repertoires in COVID-19. Study context: Italy, Spain and the United States were the sources of the convalescent and acute COVID-19 samples. PBMCs, B-cell-depleted T cells, or T cells provided the cDNA or gDNA that made up the material.

Authors' analysis steps: Amplification of reference gene primers provided the estimated nucleated cell counts. TCRdb's table, derived via immunoSEQ multiplex PCR, lists solely in-frame clones and lacks some. The V and J calls and clone size are taken from that table; D and trimming were inferred from the DNA. Of 100,000 to 150,000 clones in the sample, about 80% were seen once. The chain employs TRBV20-1 and TRBJ2-3; unclear D gene. Sample: peripheral blood. The TCR comes from a man in his 60s with acute or convalescent COVID-19. This chain's CDR3 is CSATARDTQYF. CDR3 nucleotide sequence: TGCAGTGCTACTGCTAGAGATACGCAGTATTTT.